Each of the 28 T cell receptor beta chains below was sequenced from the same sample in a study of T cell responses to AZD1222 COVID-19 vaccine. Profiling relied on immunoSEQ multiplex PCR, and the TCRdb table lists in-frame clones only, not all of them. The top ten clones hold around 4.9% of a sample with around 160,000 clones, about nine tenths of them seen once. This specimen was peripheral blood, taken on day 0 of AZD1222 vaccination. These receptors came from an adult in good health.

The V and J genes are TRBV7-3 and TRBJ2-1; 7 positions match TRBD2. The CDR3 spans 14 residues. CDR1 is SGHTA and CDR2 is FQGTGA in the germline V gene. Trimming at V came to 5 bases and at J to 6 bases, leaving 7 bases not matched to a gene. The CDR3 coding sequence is TGTGCCAGCAGCCCAAGCGGGACGGGCAATGAGCAGTTCTTC. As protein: CASSPSGTGNEQFF.

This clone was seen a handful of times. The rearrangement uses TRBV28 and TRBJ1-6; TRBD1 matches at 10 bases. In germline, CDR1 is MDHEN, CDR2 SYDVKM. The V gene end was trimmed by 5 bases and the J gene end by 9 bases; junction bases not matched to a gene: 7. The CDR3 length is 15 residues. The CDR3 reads CASSPRGTGVSPLHF. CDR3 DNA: TGTGCCAGCAGTCCTCGCGGGACAGGGGTTTCACCCCTCCACTTT.

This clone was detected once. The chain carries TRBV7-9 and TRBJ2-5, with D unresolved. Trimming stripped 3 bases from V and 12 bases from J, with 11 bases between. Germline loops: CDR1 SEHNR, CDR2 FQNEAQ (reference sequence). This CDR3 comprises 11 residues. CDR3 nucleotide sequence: TGTGCCAGCAGCTTCGGACCCACCGAGTACTTC. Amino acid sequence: CASSFGPTEYF.

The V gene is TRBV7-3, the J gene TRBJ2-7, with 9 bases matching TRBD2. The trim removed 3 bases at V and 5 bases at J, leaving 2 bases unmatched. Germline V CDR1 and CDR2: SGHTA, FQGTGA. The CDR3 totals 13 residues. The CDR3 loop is CASSFAGGDEQYF. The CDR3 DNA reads TGTGCCAGCAGCTTTGCGGGAGGGGACGAGCAGTACTTC.

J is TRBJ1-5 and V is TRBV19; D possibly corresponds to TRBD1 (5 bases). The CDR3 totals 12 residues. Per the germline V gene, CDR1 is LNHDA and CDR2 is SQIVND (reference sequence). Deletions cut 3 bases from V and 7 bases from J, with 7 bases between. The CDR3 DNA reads TGTGCCAGTAGTATGTGGGACCAGCCCCAGCATTTT. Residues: CASSMWDQPQHF.

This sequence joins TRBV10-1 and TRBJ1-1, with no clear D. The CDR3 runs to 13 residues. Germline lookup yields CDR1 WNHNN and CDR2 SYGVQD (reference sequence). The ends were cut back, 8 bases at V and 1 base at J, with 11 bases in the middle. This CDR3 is CASQITTNTEAFF. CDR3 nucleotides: TGCGCCAGCCAGATTACAACGAACACTGAAGCTTTCTTT.

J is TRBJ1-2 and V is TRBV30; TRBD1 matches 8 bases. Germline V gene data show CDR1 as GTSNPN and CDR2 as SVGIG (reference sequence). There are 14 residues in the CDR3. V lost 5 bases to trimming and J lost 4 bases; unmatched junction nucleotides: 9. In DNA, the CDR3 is TGTGCCTGGCGAGACAGGGGAGGAGGCTATGGCTACACCTTC. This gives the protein CAWRDRGGGYGYTF.

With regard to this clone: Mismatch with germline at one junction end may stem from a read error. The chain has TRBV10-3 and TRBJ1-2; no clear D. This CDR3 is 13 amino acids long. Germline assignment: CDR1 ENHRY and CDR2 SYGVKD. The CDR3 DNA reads TGTGCCATCAGCGAGTCCGGACGTGATGGCTACACCTTC. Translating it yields CAISESGRDGYTF.

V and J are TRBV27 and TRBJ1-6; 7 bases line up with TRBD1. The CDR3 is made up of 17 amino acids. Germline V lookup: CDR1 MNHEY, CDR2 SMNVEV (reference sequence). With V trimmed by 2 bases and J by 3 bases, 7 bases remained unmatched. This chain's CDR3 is CASSLRDSTIYNSPLHF. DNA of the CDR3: TGTGCCAGCAGTTTACGGGACAGCACGATCTATAATTCACCCCTCCACTTT.

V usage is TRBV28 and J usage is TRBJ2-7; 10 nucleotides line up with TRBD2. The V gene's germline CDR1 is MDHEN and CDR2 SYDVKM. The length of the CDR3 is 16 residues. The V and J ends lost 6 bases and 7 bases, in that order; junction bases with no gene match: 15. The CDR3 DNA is TGTGCCAGCAGATCTCCCGGGACTAGCGCAGGGGGGGAGCAGTACTTC. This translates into CASRSPGTSAGGEQYF. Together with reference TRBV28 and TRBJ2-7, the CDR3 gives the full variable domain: DVKVTQSSRYLVKRTGEKVFLECVQDMDHENMFWYRQDPGLGLRLIYFSYDVKMKEKGDIPEGYSVSREKKERFSLILESASTNQTSMYLCASRSPGTSAGGEQYFGPGTRLTVT.

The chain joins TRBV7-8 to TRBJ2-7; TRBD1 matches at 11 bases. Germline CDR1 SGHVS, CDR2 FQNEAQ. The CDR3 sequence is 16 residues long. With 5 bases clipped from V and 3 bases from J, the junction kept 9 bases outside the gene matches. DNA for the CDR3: TGTGCCAGCAGCCAAACCCTGGGGACAGGGGGCTACGAGCAGTACTTC. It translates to CASSQTLGTGGYEQYF. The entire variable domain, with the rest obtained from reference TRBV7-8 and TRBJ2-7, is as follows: GAGVSQSPRYKVAKRGQDVALRCDPISGHVSLFWYQQALGQGPEFLTYFQNEAQLDKSGLPSDRFFAERPEGSVSTLKIQRTQQEDSAVYLCASSQTLGTGGYEQYFGPGTRLTVT.

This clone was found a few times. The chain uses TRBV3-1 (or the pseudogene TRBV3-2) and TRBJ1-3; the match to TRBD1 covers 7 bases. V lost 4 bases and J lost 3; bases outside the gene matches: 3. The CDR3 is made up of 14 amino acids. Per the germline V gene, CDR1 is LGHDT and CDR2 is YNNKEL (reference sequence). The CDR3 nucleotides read TGTGCCAGCAGCCCTTGGGACAGTGGAAACACCATATATTTT. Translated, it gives CASSPWDSGNTIYF.

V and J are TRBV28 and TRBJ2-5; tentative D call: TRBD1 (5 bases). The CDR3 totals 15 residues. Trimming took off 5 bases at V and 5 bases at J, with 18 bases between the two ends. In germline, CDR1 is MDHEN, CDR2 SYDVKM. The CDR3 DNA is TGTGCCAGCAGTGGGTCGACTGGGGCCAGGGAGACCCAGTACTTC. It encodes CASSGSTGARETQYF.

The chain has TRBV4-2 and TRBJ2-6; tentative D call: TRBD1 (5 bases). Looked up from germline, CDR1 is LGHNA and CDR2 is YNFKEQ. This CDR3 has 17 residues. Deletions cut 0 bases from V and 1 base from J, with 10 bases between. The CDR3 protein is CASSQDPGWSGANVLTF. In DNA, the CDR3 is TGTGCCAGCAGCCAAGATCCAGGGTGGTCTGGGGCCAACGTCCTGACTTTC.

DNA of the CDR3: TGCAGCGTTTCCTGGGGACAGGGCGATGGCTACACCTTC. This translates into CSVSWGQGDGYTF. V is TRBV29-1 and J is TRBJ1-2; the match to TRBD1 covers 9 bases. J gave up 6 bases and V 5 bases, and 7 bases lay outside the gene matches. Germline loops: CDR1 SQVTM, CDR2 ANQGSEA. This CDR3 has 13 residues.

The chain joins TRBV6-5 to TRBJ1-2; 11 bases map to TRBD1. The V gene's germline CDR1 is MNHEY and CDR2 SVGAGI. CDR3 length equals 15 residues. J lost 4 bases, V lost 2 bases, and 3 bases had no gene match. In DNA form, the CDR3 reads TGTGCCAGCAGTTACCGGGACAGGGGGGCCTATGGCTACACCTTC. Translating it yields CASSYRDRGAYGYTF.

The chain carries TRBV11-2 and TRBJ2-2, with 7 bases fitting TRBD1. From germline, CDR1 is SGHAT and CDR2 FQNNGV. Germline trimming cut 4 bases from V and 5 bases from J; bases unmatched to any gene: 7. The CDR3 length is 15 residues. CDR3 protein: CASSYRGMETGELFF. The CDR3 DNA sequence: TGTGCCAGCAGCTACAGGGGAATGGAGACCGGGGAGCTGTTTTTT.

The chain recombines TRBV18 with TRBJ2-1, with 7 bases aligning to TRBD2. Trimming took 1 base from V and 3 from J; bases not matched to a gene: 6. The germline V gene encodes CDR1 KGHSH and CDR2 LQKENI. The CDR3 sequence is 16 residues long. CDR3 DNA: TGTGCCAGCTCACCACGGCTAGCGGTCTACTACAATGAGCAGTTCTTC. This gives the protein CASSPRLAVYYNEQFF.

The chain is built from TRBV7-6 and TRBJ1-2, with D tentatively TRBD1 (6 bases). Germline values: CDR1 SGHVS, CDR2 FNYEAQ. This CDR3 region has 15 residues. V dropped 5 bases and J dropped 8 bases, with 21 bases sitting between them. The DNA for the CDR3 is TGTGCCAGCAGCCCCTCTTGGACAGACCCTACCGGCTACACCTTC. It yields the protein CASSPSWTDPTGYTF.

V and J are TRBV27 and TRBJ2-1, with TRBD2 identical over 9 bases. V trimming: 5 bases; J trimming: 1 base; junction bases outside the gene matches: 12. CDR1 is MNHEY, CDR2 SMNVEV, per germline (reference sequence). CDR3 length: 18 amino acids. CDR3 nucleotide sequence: TGTGCCAGCAGTCACGCTAGCGGGGCCCCAGGTTCCTACAATGAGCAGTTCTTC. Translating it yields CASSHASGAPGSYNEQFF.

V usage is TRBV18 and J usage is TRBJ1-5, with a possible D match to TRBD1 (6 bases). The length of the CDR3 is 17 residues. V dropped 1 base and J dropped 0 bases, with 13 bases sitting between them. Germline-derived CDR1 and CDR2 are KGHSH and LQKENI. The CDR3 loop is CASSPRRQADSNQPQHF. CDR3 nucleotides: TGTGCCAGCTCACCACGACGACAGGCTGATAGCAATCAGCCCCAGCATTTT.

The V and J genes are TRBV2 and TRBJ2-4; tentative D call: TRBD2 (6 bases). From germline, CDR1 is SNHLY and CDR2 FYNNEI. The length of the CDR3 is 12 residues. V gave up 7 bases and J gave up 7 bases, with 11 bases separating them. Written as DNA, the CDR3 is TGTGCCAGCACAAGCGGGCGGAACATTCAGTACTTC. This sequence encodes CASTSGRNIQYF. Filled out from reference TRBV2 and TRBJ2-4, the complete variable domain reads EPEVTQTPSHQVTQMGQEVILRCVPISNHLYFYWYRQILGQKVEFLVSFYNNEISEKSEIFDDQFSVERPDGSNFTLKIRSTKLEDSAMYFCASTSGRNIQYFGAGTRLSVL.

The CDR3 is CASTRQGLAFTF. The CDR3 region has the DNA TGTGCCAGCACCCGACAGGGTTTAGCTTTCACCTTC. This chain connects TRBV6-5 to TRBJ1-2; TRBD1 matches 7 bases. J lost 13 bases, V lost 7 bases, and 12 bases had no gene match. CDR3 length: 12 residues. Germline V gene sequence: CDR1 MNHEY, CDR2 SVGAGI.

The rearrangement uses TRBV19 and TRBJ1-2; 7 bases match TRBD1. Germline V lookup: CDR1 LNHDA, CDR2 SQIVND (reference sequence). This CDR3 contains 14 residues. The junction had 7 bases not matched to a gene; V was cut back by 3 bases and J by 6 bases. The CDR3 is CASSMPDRANGYTF. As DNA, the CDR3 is TGTGCCAGTAGTATGCCCGACAGGGCGAATGGCTACACCTTC. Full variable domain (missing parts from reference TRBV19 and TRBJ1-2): DGGITQSPKYLFRKEGQNVTLSCEQNLNHDAMYWYRQDPGQGLRLIYYSQIVNDFQKGDIAEGYSVSREKKESFPLTVTSAQKNPTAFYLCASSMPDRANGYTFGSGTRLTVV.

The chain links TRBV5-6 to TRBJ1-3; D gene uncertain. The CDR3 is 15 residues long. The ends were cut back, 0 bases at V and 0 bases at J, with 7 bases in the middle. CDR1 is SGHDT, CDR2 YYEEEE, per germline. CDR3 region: CASSLGGFSGNTIYF. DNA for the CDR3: TGTGCCAGCAGCTTGGGTGGCTTCTCTGGAAACACCATATATTTT.

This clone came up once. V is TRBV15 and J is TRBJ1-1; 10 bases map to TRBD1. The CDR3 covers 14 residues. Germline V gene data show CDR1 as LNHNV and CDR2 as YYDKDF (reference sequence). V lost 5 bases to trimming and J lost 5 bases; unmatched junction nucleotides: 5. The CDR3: CATSWTGGGTEAFF. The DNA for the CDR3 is TGTGCCACCAGCTGGACAGGGGGGGGAACTGAAGCTTTCTTT.

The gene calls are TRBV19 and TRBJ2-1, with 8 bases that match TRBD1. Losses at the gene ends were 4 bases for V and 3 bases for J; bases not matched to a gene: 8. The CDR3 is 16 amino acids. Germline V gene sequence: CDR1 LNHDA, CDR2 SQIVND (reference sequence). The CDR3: CASSTGTGRLYNEQFF. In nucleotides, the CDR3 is TGTGCCAGTAGTACTGGGACAGGCCGCCTCTACAATGAGCAGTTCTTC.

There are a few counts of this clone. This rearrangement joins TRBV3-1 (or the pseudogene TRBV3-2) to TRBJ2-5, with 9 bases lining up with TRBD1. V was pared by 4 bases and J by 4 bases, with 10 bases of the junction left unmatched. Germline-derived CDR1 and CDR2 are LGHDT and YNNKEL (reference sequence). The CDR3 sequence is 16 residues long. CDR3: CASSPAWNRGRETQYF. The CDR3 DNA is TGTGCCAGCAGCCCCGCATGGAACAGGGGGCGAGAGACCCAGTACTTC.